A single sample gave rise to the 5 T cell receptor beta chains below, sequenced in a study of blood T cell repertoires in COVID-19. The protocol was immunoSEQ multiplex PCR, while the TCRdb copy is restricted to in-frame clones and leaves out a portion. The sample records 250,000 to 350,000 clones, more than 75% being singletons. The specimen sequenced was peripheral blood. The receptors were sampled from a woman in her fifties or sixties with active or convalescent COVID-19.

This chain connects TRBV2 to TRBJ1-3; no firm D call. The CDR3 length is 14 residues. From germline, CDR1 is SNHLY and CDR2 FYNNEI. The V gene lost 5 bases and the J gene lost 1 base, with 9 bases spanning the gap. CDR3 nucleotides: TGTGCCAGCAGTTGGGCAGAATCTGGAAACACCATATATTTT. Amino acids: CASSWAESGNTIYF.

V gene TRBV10-3 combines with J gene TRBJ1-1; D perhaps matches TRBD1 (5 bases). The germline gives CDR1 ENHRY, CDR2 SYGVKD. The CDR3 loop spans 16 amino acids. V was pared by 5 bases and J by 1 base, with 17 bases between. CDR3 in amino acids: CAISLLRGQGNTEAFF. The DNA for the CDR3 is TGTGCCATCAGTCTCCTACGAGGCCAGGGGAACACTGAAGCTTTCTTT.

The J gene is TRBJ2-3, the V gene TRBV24-1, with TRBD2 as a possible D gene (7 bases). This CDR3 has 14 residues. The germline gives CDR1 KGHDR, CDR2 SFDVKD. V shed 9 bases and J shed 2 bases, with 14 bases lying between them. The CDR3 reads CATQKGGDTDTQYF. In DNA, the CDR3 is TGTGCCACCCAAAAGGGGGGGGACACAGATACGCAGTATTTT.

This clone appeared once. The V and J genes are TRBV5-1 and TRBJ2-3; D remains unclear. The CDR3 covers 13 residues. Trimming pared 2 bases from V and 3 bases from J, leaving 7 bases between. Germline V gene sequence: CDR1 SGHRS, CDR2 YFSETQ. The CDR3 spells CASSLESTDTQYF. The CDR3 DNA follows: TGCGCCAGCAGCTTAGAGTCGACAGATACGCAGTATTTT.

V gene TRBV6-2 or TRBV6-3 combines with J gene TRBJ1-2; tentative D call: TRBD1 (5 bases). This CDR3 spans 13 amino acids. CDR1 is MNHEY and CDR2 is SVGEGT in the germline V gene. The V and J ends lost 5 bases and 6 bases respectively, with 13 bases between them. CDR3 bases: TGTGCCAGCAGTCCGCAGGGTACCCATGGCTACACCTTC. The encoded protein is CASSPQGTHGYTF.